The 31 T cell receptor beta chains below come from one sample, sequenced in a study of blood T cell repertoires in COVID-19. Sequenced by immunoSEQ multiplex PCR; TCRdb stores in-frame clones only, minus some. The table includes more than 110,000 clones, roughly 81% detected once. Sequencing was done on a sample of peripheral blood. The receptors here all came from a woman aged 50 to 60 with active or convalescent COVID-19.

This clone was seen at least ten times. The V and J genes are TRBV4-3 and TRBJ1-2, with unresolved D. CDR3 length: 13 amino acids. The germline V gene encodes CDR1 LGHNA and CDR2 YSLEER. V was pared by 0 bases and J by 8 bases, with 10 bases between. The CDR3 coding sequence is TGCGCCAGCAGCCAAGACCCGCGGAAAGGCTACACCTTC. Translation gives CASSQDPRKGYTF.

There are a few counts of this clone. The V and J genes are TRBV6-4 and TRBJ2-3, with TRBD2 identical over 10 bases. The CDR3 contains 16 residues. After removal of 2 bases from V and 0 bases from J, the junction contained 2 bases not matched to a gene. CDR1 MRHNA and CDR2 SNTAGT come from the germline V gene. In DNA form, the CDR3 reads TGTGCCAGCAGTGACCAAGCGGGGGGGAGCACAGATACGCAGTATTTT. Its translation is CASSDQAGGSTDTQYF.

Here the CDR3 reads CASTRWTGNTGELFF. As DNA, the CDR3 is TGCGCCAGCACCCGATGGACAGGGAACACCGGGGAGCTGTTTTTT. The chain links TRBV5-1 to TRBJ2-2; 7 nucleotides match TRBD1. After removal of 6 bases from V and 1 base from J, the junction contained 6 bases not matched to a gene. This CDR3 region has 15 residues. CDR1 SGHRS and CDR2 YFSETQ come from the germline V gene.

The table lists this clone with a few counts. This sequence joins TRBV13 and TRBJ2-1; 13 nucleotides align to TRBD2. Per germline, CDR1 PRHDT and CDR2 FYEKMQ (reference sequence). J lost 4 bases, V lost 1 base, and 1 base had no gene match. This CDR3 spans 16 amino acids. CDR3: CASSLVGLAGYNEQFF. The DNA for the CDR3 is TGTGCCAGCAGCTTAGTGGGACTAGCGGGGTACAATGAGCAGTTCTTC.

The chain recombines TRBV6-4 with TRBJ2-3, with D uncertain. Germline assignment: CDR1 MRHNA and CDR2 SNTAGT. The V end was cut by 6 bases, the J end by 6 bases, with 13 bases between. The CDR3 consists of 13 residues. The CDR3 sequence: CASSRDQADTQYF. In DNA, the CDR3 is TGTGCCAGCAGCCGCGACCAAGCGGATACGCAGTATTTT.

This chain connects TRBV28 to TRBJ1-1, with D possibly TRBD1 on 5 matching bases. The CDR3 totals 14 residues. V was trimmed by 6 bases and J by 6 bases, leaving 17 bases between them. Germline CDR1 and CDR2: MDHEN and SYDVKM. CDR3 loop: CASSSDSTTPEAFF. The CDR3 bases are TGTGCCAGCAGCTCAGACAGCACAACCCCTGAAGCTTTCTTT.

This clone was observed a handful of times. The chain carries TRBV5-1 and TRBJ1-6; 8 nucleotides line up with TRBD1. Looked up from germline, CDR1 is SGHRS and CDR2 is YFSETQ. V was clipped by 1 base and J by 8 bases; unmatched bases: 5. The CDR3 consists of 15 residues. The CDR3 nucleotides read TGCGCCAGCAGCTTGTGGACAGGGAGGGATTCACCCCTCCACTTT. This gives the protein CASSLWTGRDSPLHF.

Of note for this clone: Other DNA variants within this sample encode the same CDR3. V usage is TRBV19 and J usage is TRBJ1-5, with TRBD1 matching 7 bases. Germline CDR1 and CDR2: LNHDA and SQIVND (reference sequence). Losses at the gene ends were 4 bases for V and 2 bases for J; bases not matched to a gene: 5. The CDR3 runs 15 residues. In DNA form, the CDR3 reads TGTGCCAGTAGTACAGGGGGAAGTGGCAATCAGCCCCAGCATTTT. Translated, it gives CASSTGGSGNQPQHF.

CDR3 loop: CAWGAVSTDTQYF. DNA for the CDR3: TGTGCCTGGGGGGCCGTTAGCACAGATACGCAGTATTTT. This chain joins TRBV30 and TRBJ2-3; tentative D call: TRBD1 (5 bases). This CDR3 region has 13 residues. Trimming removed 5 bases at V and 0 bases at J, with 9 bases between. CDR1 is GTSNPN, CDR2 SVGIG, per germline (reference sequence).

CDR3 nucleotide sequence: TGTGCCAGCAGTTCGACCTTGGGAGCCCGAAATTCACCCCTCCACTTT. Its translation: CASSSTLGARNSPLHF. This chain connects TRBV6-5 to TRBJ1-6; no definite D call. Germline-derived CDR1 and CDR2 are MNHEY and SVGAGI. This CDR3 is 16 amino acids long. The ends were cut back, 4 bases at V and 7 bases at J, with 17 bases in the middle.

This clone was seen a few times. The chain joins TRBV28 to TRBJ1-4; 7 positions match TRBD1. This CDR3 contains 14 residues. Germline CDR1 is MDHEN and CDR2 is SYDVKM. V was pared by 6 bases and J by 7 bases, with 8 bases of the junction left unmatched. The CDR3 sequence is CASSIVGQFEKLFF. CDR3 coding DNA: TGTGCCAGCAGCATAGTGGGACAGTTTGAAAAACTGTTTTTT.

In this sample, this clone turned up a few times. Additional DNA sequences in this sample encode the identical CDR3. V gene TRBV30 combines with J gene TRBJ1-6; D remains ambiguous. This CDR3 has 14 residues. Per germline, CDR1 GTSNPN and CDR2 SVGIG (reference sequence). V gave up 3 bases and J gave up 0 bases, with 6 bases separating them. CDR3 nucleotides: TGTGCCTGGAGAGTGAGCTCCTATAATTCACCCCTCCACTTT. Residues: CAWRVSSYNSPLHF.

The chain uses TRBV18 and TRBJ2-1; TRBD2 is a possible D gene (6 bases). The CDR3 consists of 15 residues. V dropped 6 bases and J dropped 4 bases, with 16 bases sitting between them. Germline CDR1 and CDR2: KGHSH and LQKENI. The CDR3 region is CASSQAGGLYNEQFF. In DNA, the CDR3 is TGTGCCAGCTCGCAAGCGGGCGGACTATACAATGAGCAGTTCTTC.

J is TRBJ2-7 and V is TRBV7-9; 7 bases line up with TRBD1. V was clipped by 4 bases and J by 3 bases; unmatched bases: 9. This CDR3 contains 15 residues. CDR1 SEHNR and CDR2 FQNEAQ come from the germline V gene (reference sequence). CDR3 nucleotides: TGTGCCAGCAGCTCTAGACAGGGTCCCTTCTACGAGCAGTACTTC. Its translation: CASSSRQGPFYEQYF.

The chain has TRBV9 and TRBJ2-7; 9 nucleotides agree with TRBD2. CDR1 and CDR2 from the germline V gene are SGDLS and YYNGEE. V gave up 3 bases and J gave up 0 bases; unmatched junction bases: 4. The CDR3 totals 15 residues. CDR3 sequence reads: CASSAGLASSYEQYF. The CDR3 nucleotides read TGTGCCAGCAGCGCCGGACTAGCGTCCTCCTACGAGCAGTACTTC.

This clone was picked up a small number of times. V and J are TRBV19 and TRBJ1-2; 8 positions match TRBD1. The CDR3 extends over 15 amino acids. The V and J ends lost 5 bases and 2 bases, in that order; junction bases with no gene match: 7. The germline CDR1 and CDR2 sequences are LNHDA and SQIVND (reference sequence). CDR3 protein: CASSGGQGLNYGYTF. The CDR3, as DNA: TGTGCCAGTAGTGGAGGACAGGGATTAAACTATGGCTACACCTTC.

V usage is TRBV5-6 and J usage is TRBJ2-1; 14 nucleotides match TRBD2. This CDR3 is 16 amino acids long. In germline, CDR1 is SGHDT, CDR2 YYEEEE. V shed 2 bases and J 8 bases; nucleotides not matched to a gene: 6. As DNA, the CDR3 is TGTGCCAGCAGCTTAGAGGGACTAGCGGGAGTTCATGAGCAGTTCTTC. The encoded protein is CASSLEGLAGVHEQFF.

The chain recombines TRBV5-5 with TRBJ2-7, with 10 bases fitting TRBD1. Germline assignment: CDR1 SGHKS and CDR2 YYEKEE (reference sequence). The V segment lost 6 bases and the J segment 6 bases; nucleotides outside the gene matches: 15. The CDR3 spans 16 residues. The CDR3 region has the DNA TGTGCCAGCACCTATTATACCCGGGACAGGGGTTTCGAGCAGTACTTC. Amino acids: CASTYYTRDRGFEQYF.

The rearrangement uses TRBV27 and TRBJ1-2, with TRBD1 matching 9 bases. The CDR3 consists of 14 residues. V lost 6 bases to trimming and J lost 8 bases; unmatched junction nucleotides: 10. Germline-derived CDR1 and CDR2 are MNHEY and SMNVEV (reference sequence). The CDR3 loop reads CASRQSGTGFGYTF. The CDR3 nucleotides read TGTGCCAGCAGACAATCCGGGACAGGGTTCGGCTACACCTTC.

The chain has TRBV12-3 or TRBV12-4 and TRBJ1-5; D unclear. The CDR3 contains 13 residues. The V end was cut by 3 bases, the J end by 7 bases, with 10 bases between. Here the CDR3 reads CASSLNRGQPQHF. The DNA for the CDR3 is TGTGCCAGCAGTTTGAACCGGGGACAGCCCCAGCATTTT.

The CDR3 DNA reads TGTGCCAGCAGTCAGGGGGACAGTCAAAGCGGCAATCAGCCCCAGCATTTT. It translates to CASSQGDSQSGNQPQHF. The chain couples TRBV6-6 to TRBJ1-5; 7 bases match TRBD1. CDR3 length: 17 residues. V was pared by 5 bases and J by 2 bases, with 12 bases of the junction left unmatched. The germline gives CDR1 MNHNY, CDR2 SVGAGI (reference sequence).

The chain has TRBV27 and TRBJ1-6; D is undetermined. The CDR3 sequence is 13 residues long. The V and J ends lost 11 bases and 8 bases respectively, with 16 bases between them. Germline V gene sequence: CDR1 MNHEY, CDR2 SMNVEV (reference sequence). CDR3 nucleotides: TGTGCCGCGGCGGGGAATCGGGATTCACCCCTCCACTTT. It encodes CAAAGNRDSPLHF.

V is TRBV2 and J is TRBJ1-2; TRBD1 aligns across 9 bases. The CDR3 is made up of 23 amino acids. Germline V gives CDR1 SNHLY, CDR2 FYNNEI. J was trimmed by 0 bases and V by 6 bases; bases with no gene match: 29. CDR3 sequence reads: CASRKKGVGQGKGLAQANYGYTF. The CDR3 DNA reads TGTGCCAGCAGAAAAAAGGGTGTGGGACAGGGAAAGGGACTCGCCCAAGCTAACTATGGCTACACCTTC. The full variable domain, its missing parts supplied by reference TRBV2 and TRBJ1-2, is EPEVTQTPSHQVTQMGQEVILRCVPISNHLYFYWYRQILGQKVEFLVSFYNNEISEKSEIFDDQFSVERPDGSNFTLKIRSTKLEDSAMYFCASRKKGVGQGKGLAQANYGYTFGSGTRLTVV.

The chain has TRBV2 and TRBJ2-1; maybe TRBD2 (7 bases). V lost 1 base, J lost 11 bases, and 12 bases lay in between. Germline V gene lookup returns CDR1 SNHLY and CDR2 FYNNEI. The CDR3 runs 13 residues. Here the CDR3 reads CASSEGGGTQQFF. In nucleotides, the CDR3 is TGTGCCAGCAGTGAAGGGGGGGGCACACAGCAGTTCTTC.

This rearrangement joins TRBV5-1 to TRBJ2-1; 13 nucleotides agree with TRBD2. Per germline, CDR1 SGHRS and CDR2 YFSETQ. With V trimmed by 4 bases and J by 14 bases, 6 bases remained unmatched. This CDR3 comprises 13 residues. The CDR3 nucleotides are TGCGCCAGCAGCACGACCGGGACTAGCGGGAAGTTCTTC. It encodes CASSTTGTSGKFF.

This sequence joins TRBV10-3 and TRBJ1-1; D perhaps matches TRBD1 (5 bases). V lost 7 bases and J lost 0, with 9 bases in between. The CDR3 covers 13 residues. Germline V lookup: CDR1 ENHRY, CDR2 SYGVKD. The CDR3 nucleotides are TGTGCCATCAAGGGGCGGATGAACACTGAAGCTTTCTTT. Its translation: CAIKGRMNTEAFF.

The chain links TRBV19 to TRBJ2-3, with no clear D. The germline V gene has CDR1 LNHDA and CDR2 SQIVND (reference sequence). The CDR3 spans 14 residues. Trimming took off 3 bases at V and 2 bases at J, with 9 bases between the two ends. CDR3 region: CASSIRRNTDTQYF. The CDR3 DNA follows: TGTGCCAGTAGTATCCGCAGGAACACAGATACGCAGTATTTT. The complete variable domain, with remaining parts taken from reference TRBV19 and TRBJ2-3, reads DGGITQSPKYLFRKEGQNVTLSCEQNLNHDAMYWYRQDPGQGLRLIYYSQIVNDFQKGDIAEGYSVSREKKESFPLTVTSAQKNPTAFYLCASSIRRNTDTQYFGPGTRLTVL.

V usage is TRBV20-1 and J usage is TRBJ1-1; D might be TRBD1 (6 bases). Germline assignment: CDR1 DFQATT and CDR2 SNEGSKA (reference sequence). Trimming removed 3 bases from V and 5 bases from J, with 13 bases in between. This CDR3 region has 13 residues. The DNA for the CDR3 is TGCAGTGCTAGTACCCAGGGGAAGACTGAAGCTTTCTTT. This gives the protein CSASTQGKTEAFF.

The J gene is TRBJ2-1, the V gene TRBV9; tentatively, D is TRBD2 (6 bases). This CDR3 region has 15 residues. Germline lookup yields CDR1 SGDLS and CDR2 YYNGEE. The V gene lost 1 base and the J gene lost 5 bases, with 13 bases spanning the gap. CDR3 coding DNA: TGTGCCAGCAGCGTATTCACGGGGGACGACAATGAGCAGTTCTTC. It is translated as CASSVFTGDDNEQFF.

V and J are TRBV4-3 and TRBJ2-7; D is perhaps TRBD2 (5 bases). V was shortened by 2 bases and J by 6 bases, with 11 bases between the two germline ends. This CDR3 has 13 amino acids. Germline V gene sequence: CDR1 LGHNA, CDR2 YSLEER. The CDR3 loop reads CASSQRTGGEQYF. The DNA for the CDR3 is TGCGCCAGCAGCCAACGGACTGGAGGCGAGCAGTACTTC.

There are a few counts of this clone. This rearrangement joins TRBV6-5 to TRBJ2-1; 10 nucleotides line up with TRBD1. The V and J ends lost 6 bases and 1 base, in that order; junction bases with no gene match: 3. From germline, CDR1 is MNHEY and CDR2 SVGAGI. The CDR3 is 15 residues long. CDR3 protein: CASSRGQGSYNEQFF. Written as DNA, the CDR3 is TGTGCCAGCAGCCGGGGACAGGGGTCCTACAATGAGCAGTTCTTC.